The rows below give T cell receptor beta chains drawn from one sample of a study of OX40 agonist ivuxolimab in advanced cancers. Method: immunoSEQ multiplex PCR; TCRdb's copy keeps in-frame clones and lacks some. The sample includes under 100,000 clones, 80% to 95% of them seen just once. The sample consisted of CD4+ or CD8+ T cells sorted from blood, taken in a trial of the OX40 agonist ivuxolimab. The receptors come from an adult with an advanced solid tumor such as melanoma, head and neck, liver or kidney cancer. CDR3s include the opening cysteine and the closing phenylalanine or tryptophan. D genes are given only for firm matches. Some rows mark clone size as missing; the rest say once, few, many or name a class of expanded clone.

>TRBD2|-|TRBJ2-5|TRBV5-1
TGCGCCAGCAGCTTGAGGACTAGCTTAGAGACCCAGTACTTC
CASSLRTSLETQYF
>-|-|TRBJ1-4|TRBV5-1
TGCGCCAGCAGCTTGGGCCAAGGAGGTGAAAAACTGTTTTTT
CASSLGQGGEKLFF
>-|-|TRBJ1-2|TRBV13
TGTGCCAGCAGCTTAGGCGGGAGAGGGGGACGCGATGGCTACACCTTC
CASSLGGRGGRDGYTF
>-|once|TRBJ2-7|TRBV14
TGTGCCAGCAGCCCGGGGCGACAGTCCTCCTACGAGCAGTACTTC
CASSPGRQSSYEQYF
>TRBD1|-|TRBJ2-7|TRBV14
TGTGCCAGCAGCCCCGGGACAGTCTCCTACGAGCAGTACTTC
CASSPGTVSYEQYF
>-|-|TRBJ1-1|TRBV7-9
TGTGCCAGCAGCCAGGGACAAGTGAACACTGAAGCTTTCTTT
CASSQGQVNTEAFF
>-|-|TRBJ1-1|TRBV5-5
TGTGCCAGCAGCTTTTCTCAGGGGCCTGAAGCTTTCTTT
CASSFSQGPEAFF
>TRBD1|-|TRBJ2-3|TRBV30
TGTGCCTGGAGTGCAGGGGGCGGCACAGATACGCAGTATTTT
CAWSAGGGTDTQYF
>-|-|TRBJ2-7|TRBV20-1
TGCAGTGTTAATAGCGGTCTGGAGCAGTACTTC
CSVNSGLEQYF
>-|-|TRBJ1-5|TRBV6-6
TGTGCCAGCAGCCGACAACCGGGGCATCAGCCCCAGCATTTT
CASSRQPGHQPQHF
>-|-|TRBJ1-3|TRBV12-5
TGTGCTAGCGGGTACAGGCTCTCTGGAAACACCATATATTTT
CASGYRLSGNTIYF
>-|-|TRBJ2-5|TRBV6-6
TGTGCCAGCAGTTACAGGGGCGGCCAAGAGACCCAGTACTTC
CASSYRGGQETQYF
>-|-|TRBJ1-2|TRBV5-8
TGTGCCAGCAGCGCCCCGCGGGGTCGGTATGGCTACACCTTC
CASSAPRGRYGYTF
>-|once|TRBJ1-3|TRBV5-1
TGCGCCAGCAGCTTGGGCAGTCTGAGCTCTGGAAACACCATATATTTT
CASSLGSLSSGNTIYF
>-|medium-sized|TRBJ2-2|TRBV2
TGTGCCAGCGGGGCTTCGAACACCGGGGAGCTGTTTTTT
CASGASNTGELFF